Each of the 5 T cell receptor beta chains below was sequenced from the same sample in a study of T cell changes during pregnancy in multiple sclerosis (dated by TCRdb to the late 2010s). Library construction relied on the immunoSEQ multiplex PCR assay. TCRdb mirrors the immuneACCESS table, restricted to in-frame sequences. Some clones are absent from its copies; in checked studies, under half trace to an unresolved V gene, and the reason for the others is unknown. This sample gives tens of thousands of clones in total; roughly 90% of them show up just once. In total, the top ten clones hold around 6.3% of the sample. The input for sequencing was CD8+ T cells from peripheral blood mononuclear cells, taken in the third trimester of pregnancy. The receptors shown here come from a female donor with multiple sclerosis, enrolled in a pregnancy study.

The chain combines TRBV29-1 with TRBJ2-3; 7 positions agree with TRBD1. There are 13 residues in the CDR3. Germline CDR1 SQVTM, CDR2 ANQGSEA. The V and J ends lost 6 bases and 7 bases, in that order; junction bases with no gene match: 10. The CDR3 is CSVDLGTDYTQYF. The CDR3, as DNA: TGCAGCGTAGATCTAGGGACAGATTATACGCAGTATTTT.

The chain combines TRBV19 with TRBJ1-2; D gene ambiguous. CDR3 length equals 15 residues. Looked up from germline, CDR1 is LNHDA and CDR2 is SQIVND (reference sequence). Trimming left V 0 bases short and J 4 bases short, with 12 bases between. The CDR3 DNA follows: TGTGCCAGTAGTATAGATGGGGAGGTGCGCTATGGCTACACCTTC. Its translation is CASSIDGEVRYGYTF.

This chain connects TRBV19 to TRBJ1-3; weak D call: TRBD1 (5 bases). CDR1 and CDR2 (germline): LNHDA, SQIVND (reference sequence). Trimming shortened V by 7 bases and J by 2 bases, and 9 bases separated the two germline ends. The CDR3 spans 13 residues. CDR3 in amino acids: CASKQEPGNTIYF. The CDR3 DNA follows: TGTGCCAGTAAACAGGAACCTGGAAACACCATATATTTT.

The chain employs TRBV2 and TRBJ1-1; possible D gene TRBD1, 5 bases. V gave up 6 bases and J gave up 0 bases, with 11 bases separating them. The CDR3 length is 14 residues. Germline CDR1 and CDR2: SNHLY and FYNNEI. The DNA for the CDR3 is TGTGCCAGCAGGGAGGGGACGGTGAACACTGAAGCTTTCTTT. It specifies CASREGTVNTEAFF. Complete variable domain (other parts from reference TRBV2 and TRBJ1-1): EPEVTQTPSHQVTQMGQEVILRCVPISNHLYFYWYRQILGQKVEFLVSFYNNEISEKSEIFDDQFSVERPDGSNFTLKIRSTKLEDSAMYFCASREGTVNTEAFFGQGTRLTVV.

The genes are TRBV6-1 and TRBJ2-7; D might be TRBD1 (6 bases). Trimming took off 8 bases at V and 1 base at J, with 15 bases between the two ends. CDR3 length equals 14 residues. Germline V gene lookup returns CDR1 MNHNS and CDR2 SASEGT. The CDR3 is CASCGLGASYEQYF. The CDR3 region has the DNA TGTGCCAGCTGTGGGTTGGGGGCATCCTACGAGCAGTACTTC.